The source of this T cell receptor beta chain is a study of blood T cell repertoires in COVID-19. The CDR3 is 15 amino acids. J was trimmed by 6 bases and V by 4 bases; bases with no gene match: 10. Germline V gene sequence: CDR1 SEHNR, CDR2 FQNEAQ (reference sequence). In the study's own analysis: Amplification from reference gene primers served as the basis for estimated nucleated cell counts. Produced via immunoSEQ multiplex PCR; TCRdb's table is partial and in-frame only. V and J calls and clone size are copied from that table; D and trimming were computed from the DNA. The repertoire includes under 350,000 clones, more than 75% of them detected once, and 2.6% sits in the top ten. Residents of about 25 US areas, aged roughly 18 to 89 years, made up the participants. Participants had their cohort set by participant-reported clinical history. Cohort 3 recovered donors had two negative PCRs, clearance, or symptom resolution.

The TCR comes from a woman younger than 35 who had recovered from COVID-19. The sequencing input was PBMCs or T cells enriched from blood (not recorded which). This chain uses TRBV7-9 with TRBJ2-7; the match to TRBD1 covers 9 bases. The CDR3 here is CASSWPRDRASEQYF. The CDR3 DNA follows: TGTGCCAGCAGCTGGCCCCGGGACAGGGCCTCCGAGCAGTACTTC.